A single TCR beta chain is shown here with its context. The target antigen is unknown. The source of the sample is a study of blood T cells in healthy people across ages. Next came a second PCR, run for about 6 to 11 cycles, which used a sample-barcoded 5' primer along with a J-beta primer mix. In TCRdb, the 5' RACE reads were re-called with MiXCR into one record per CDR3 protein. Of fewer than 800,000 distinct CDR3 sequences listed, approximately 49% are singletons. Study outcomes and limitations: Changes in expanded clonotypes were possibly confounded, as the CMV status of donors was unknown.

This TCR was sampled from an older woman in good health. Material for sequencing was blood.

This CDR3 is CSARGPLNEQFF. CDR3 nucleotides: TGCAGTGCTAGAGGGCCTCTTAATGAGCAGTTCTTC. V usage is TRBV20-1 and J usage is TRBJ2-1; D call uncertain. V was trimmed by 1 base and J by 7 bases, leaving 8 bases between them. CDR1 and CDR2 (germline): DFQATT, SNEGSKA (reference sequence). CDR3 length: 12 amino acids.